The 14 T cell receptor beta chains presented below share a single source sample, sequenced in a study of PD-1 blockade in classical Hodgkin lymphoma. Produced via immunoSEQ multiplex PCR; TCRdb's table is partial and in-frame only. The sample lists more than 140,000 clones; under 85% were seen once. Relapse was seen in all patients after autologous stem cell transplantation, and brentuximab vedotin exposure was variable. Sequencing was performed on peripheral blood mononuclear cells (PBMCs), taken before the second cycle of nivolumab. These receptors came from a human donor with classical Hodgkin lymphoma.

V gene TRBV7-6 combines with J gene TRBJ2-1; 7 bases agree with TRBD2. The CDR3 spans 12 residues. Germline assignment: CDR1 SGHVS and CDR2 FNYEAQ. V was clipped by 4 bases and J by 10 bases; unmatched bases: 4. For the CDR3, the DNA is TGTGCCAGCAGCTCCCGGGAGGTCGAGCAGTTCTTC. Protein product: CASSSREVEQFF.

The V call is TRBV6-4, the J call TRBJ1-2; no firm D call. The CDR3 runs 13 residues. Germline CDR1 and CDR2: MRHNA and SNTAGT. The V gene lost 8 bases and the J gene lost 2 bases, with 12 bases spanning the gap. This CDR3 is CASRPGPNYGYTF. The DNA of the CDR3 is TGTGCCAGCCGACCAGGACCCAACTATGGCTACACCTTC.

The chain couples TRBV29-1 to TRBJ2-1; 8 bases agree with TRBD1. The CDR3 has 14 residues. Trimming removed 3 bases from V and 1 base from J; junction bases left unmatched: 2. Per the germline V gene, CDR1 is SQVTM and CDR2 is ANQGSEA. Written as DNA, the CDR3 is TGCAGCGTTGATAGGACAGGGTCCTACAATGAGCAGTTCTTC. As protein: CSVDRTGSYNEQFF.

The genes are TRBV28 and TRBJ2-5; D perhaps matches TRBD2 (6 bases). This CDR3 is built from 15 residues. Germline-derived CDR1 and CDR2 are MDHEN and SYDVKM. Trimming removed 1 base at V and 4 bases at J, with 13 bases between. CDR3 bases: TGTGCCAGCAGTTTATCTCGGGGGTTGGGAGAGACCCAGTACTTC. It yields the protein CASSLSRGLGETQYF.

This chain links TRBV9 with TRBJ2-1; D unresolved. Germline V CDR1 and CDR2: SGDLS, YYNGEE. This CDR3 has 14 residues. V lost 2 bases to trimming and J lost 8 bases, with 14 bases between them. The CDR3 nucleotides are TGTGCCAGCAGCGTTTCGTCTGAGGCGGATGAGCAGTTCTTC. This encodes CASSVSSEADEQFF.

V gene TRBV6-1 combines with J gene TRBJ1-2; D unresolved. Trimming took off 7 bases at V and 4 bases at J, with 16 bases between the two ends. The CDR3 extends over 14 amino acids. Per the germline V gene, CDR1 is MNHNS and CDR2 is SASEGT. CDR3 sequence reads: CASISRVPGYGYTF. CDR3 bases: TGTGCCAGCATTTCTAGAGTCCCAGGCTATGGCTACACCTTC.

In this sample, this clone turned up a few times. The junction and the germline gene differ at one end; a read error may be behind it. The V gene is TRBV14, the J gene TRBJ2-7, with 12 bases aligning to TRBD1. This CDR3 has 15 residues. CDR1 SGHDN and CDR2 FVKESK come from the germline V gene. The chain's CDR3 is CASSQQPPGQGAVHF. The CDR3 DNA reads TGTGCCAGCAGCCAGCAGCCACCGGGACAGGGGGCGGTCCACTTC.

In its sample, this clone was seen a few times. The V call is TRBV30, the J call TRBJ1-3; no firm D call. Trimming took 5 bases from V and 9 from J, leaving 11 bases between them. The CDR3 contains 11 residues. The germline gives CDR1 GTSNPN, CDR2 SVGIG (reference sequence). CDR3 sequence reads: CAWEKFGTIYF. The CDR3 coding sequence is TGTGCCTGGGAGAAATTTGGCACCATATATTTT.

The V call is TRBV7-2, the J call TRBJ1-1; D unresolved. There are 14 residues in the CDR3. Trimming removed 3 bases at V and 2 bases at J, with 10 bases between. Germline CDR1 SGHTA, CDR2 FQGNSA. CDR3: CASSLPGANTEAFF. The CDR3 DNA reads TGTGCCAGCAGCTTGCCGGGTGCCAACACTGAAGCTTTCTTT.

The chain is built from TRBV7-9 and TRBJ1-3, with D unresolved. Per germline, CDR1 SEHNR and CDR2 FQNEAQ (reference sequence). This CDR3 has 13 residues. V was trimmed by 5 bases and J by 2 bases, leaving 7 bases between them. The CDR3 DNA sequence: TGTGCCAGCAGCAGGACTGCTGGAAACACCATATATTTT. Protein product: CASSRTAGNTIYF.

V usage is TRBV6-1 and J usage is TRBJ1-5; 9 bases line up with TRBD1. CDR3 length: 15 amino acids. V shed 6 bases and J 6 bases; nucleotides not matched to a gene: 9. Germline lookup yields CDR1 MNHNS and CDR2 SASEGT. CDR3 sequence reads: CASSPGTGYGQPQHF. Here the CDR3 DNA reads TGTGCCAGCAGCCCCGGGACAGGGTACGGTCAGCCCCAGCATTTT.

The chain couples TRBV27 to TRBJ2-1; 7 bases are a match to TRBD1. The V segment lost 5 bases and the J segment 4 bases; nucleotides outside the gene matches: 11. Germline loops: CDR1 MNHEY, CDR2 SMNVEV (reference sequence). The CDR3 runs 16 residues. The DNA for the CDR3 is TGTGCCAGCAGTAGATCGACAGGGTCGGGTTACAATGAGCAGTTCTTC. It is translated as CASSRSTGSGYNEQFF.

The chain couples TRBV30 to TRBJ2-7, with D unresolved. The CDR3 consists of 13 residues. Germline V gives CDR1 GTSNPN, CDR2 SVGIG (reference sequence). The V and J ends lost 2 bases and 1 base respectively, with 9 bases between them. In DNA, the CDR3 is TGTGCCTGGAGTCGTGGAGATTCCTACGAGCAGTACTTC. It yields the protein CAWSRGDSYEQYF.

This clone has just a few counts. The chain couples TRBV28 to TRBJ2-7; no reliable D call. The CDR3 runs to 17 residues. Deletions cut 3 bases from V and 2 bases from J, with 20 bases between. Germline V gene data show CDR1 as MDHEN and CDR2 as SYDVKM. The CDR3 nucleotides are TGTGCCAGCAGTTTCCCGCCTACCCCTCGGACCGCCTACGAGCAGTACTTC. Translated, it gives CASSFPPTPRTAYEQYF.